This entry features one T cell receptor beta chain sequence. What it binds is unknown. The sample comes from a study of CD4 T cells in relation to SARS-CoV-2 and coronaviruses. Study details: Shared crossreactive spike epitopes were mapped to their HLA restriction.

Sequencing was performed with immunoSEQ multiplex PCR; in TCRdb, only in-frame clones are kept and a portion is missing. Among more than 9,000 clones listed, 87% were seen once. Germline loops: CDR1 LNHDA, CDR2 SQIVND (reference sequence). Trimming removed 1 base at V and 3 bases at J, with 12 bases between. This CDR3 contains 15 residues. Study-wide results and limits: Culture-expanded clones reflect memory recall rather than primary priming during culture.

Naive and memory CD4+ T cells came from enriched cryopreserved PBMCs. J is TRBJ2-5 and V is TRBV19; D might be TRBD2 (6 bases). The sequenced sample consisted of naive CD4+ T cells from PBMCs. Regarding subset: naive CD4+ T cells isolated by negative enrichment. The receptor's source is an adult with COVID-19. CDR3: CASSIGGLFEETQYF. The CDR3 bases are TGTGCCAGTAGTATAGGGGGACTGTTTGAAGAGACCCAGTACTTC.